What follows describes a single T cell receptor (beta chain). Its matching antigen is unknown. Amplified regions were TCR beta CDR3 sequences from RNA transcripts. When the TCR CDR3 underwent first-round RT-PCR, the HTBI primer set was used. TCRdb reprocessed the multiplex PCR reads with MiXCR, giving one entry per CDR3 protein. The top ten clones hold almost 8% of a sample with fewer than 350,000 distinct CDR3 sequences, about 14% of them seen once. CDR3 length: 14 amino acids. Germline V lookup: CDR1 SGHTA, CDR2 FQGNSA. With V trimmed by 4 bases and J by 4 bases, 6 bases remained unmatched. These data come from a study of T cells in Graves' hyperthyroidism and ophthalmopathy. The study, taken as a whole, reports: Through a model of 13 V-J features, ophthalmopathy was separated from stable hyperthyroidism.

Blood was obtained at the first hyperthyroidism diagnosis, which preceded any ophthalmopathy symptoms. The chain carries TRBV7-2 and TRBJ1-2; 7 bases are a match to TRBD1. The TCR was taken from a woman aged 25 to 45 with Graves' hyperthyroidism that later progressed to Graves' ophthalmopathy. The specimen was blood. The DNA for the CDR3 is TGTGCCAGCAGCTCGGGACAGTCTTTCTATGGCTACACCTTC. Translation gives CASSSGQSFYGYTF.